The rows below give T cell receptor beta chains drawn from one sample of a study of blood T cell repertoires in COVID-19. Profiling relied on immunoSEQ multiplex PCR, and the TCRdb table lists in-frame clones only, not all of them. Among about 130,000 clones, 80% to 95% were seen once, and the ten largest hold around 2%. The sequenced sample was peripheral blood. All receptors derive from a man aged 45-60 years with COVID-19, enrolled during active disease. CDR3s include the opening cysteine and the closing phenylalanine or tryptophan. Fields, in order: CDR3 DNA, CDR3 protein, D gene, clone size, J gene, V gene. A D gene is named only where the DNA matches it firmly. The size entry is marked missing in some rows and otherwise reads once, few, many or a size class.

TGTGCCAGCAGCACGACTAGTGGGAATGAGCAGTTCTTC	CASSTTSGNEQFF	NA	NA	TRBJ2-1	TRBV5-4
TGTGCCAGCAGCTCAGGACAGGCAACAGATACGCAGTATTTT	CASSSGQATDTQYF	TRBD1	few	TRBJ2-3	TRBV7-3
TGTGCCAGCAGCTCGGGACAGGGAGACACCATATATTTT	CASSSGQGDTIYF	TRBD1	NA	TRBJ1-3	TRBV12-3/TRBV12-4
TGTGCCAGCTCATCTAGCGTCACAGATACGCAGTATTTT	CASSSSVTDTQYF	NA	NA	TRBJ2-3	TRBV18
TGTGCCAGCAGCCAAGGACAGGGACGTCTAAGGAGGGGAAACACCATATATTTT	CASSQGQGRLRRGNTIYF	TRBD1	NA	TRBJ1-3	TRBV14
TGTGCCAGCTCACCGACGACAGGGGCAGATACGCAGTATTTT	CASSPTTGADTQYF	TRBD1	NA	TRBJ2-3	TRBV18
TGTGCCAGCAGCCTTAAGGGGACTAGCGGTCTAGCCAAAAACATTCAGTACTTC	CASSLKGTSGLAKNIQYF	TRBD2	few	TRBJ2-4	TRBV7-8
TGTGCCAGCAGCCTAAGGACAGGTCACACCGGGGAGCTGTTTTTT	CASSLRTGHTGELFF	TRBD1	NA	TRBJ2-2	TRBV7-9
TGTGCCAGCAGCAACGACAGGTCGAACACCATATATTTT	CASSNDRSNTIYF	NA	NA	TRBJ1-3	TRBV7-8
TGTGCCAGCATCCTGGAGGGGGCGGGGACCTACAATGAGCAGTTCTTC	CASILEGAGTYNEQFF	NA	once	TRBJ2-1	TRBV5-6
TGTGCCAGCTCACCCTCGACACGTGTCCTCACCGGGGAGCTGTTTTTT	CASSPSTRVLTGELFF	NA	NA	TRBJ2-2	TRBV18
TGTGCCAGCAGTCGAGGACAGAACACTGAAGCTTTCTTT	CASSRGQNTEAFF	NA	NA	TRBJ1-1	TRBV6-5
TGTGCCAGCAGTGTAGACTCTGGAAACACCATATATTTT	CASSVDSGNTIYF	NA	few	TRBJ1-3	TRBV2
TGTGCCAGCAGCTTAGGGGGCAGGGTAAGCACCTACGAGCAGTACTTC	CASSLGGRVSTYEQYF	NA	NA	TRBJ2-7	TRBV7-2
TGTGCCAGCCGTAATGTAGGACAGTGGTCTAACGAGCAGTACTTC	CASRNVGQWSNEQYF	NA	NA	TRBJ2-7	TRBV2
TGTGCCAGCAGTGCGACTAGCGGGTTCGTCTCCTACAATGAGCAGTTCTTC	CASSATSGFVSYNEQFF	TRBD2	NA	TRBJ2-1	TRBV6-1
TGTGCCACCAGTGATTTTAGCGGGAGGGCCTTAAACACCGGGGAGCTGTTTTTT	CATSDFSGRALNTGELFF	TRBD2	NA	TRBJ2-2	TRBV24-1
TGTGCCAGCAGCTTAGAGCCGGTTACTGAAGCTTTCTTT	CASSLEPVTEAFF	NA	NA	TRBJ1-1	TRBV7-8
TGTGCCAGCAGCCAAACGCGGGATTTCGCAGATACGCAGTATTTT	CASSQTRDFADTQYF	NA	NA	TRBJ2-3	TRBV14
TGCGCCAGCAGCTCTGGACAGGCGAACAATGAGCAGTTCTTC	CASSSGQANNEQFF	TRBD1	NA	TRBJ2-1	TRBV5-1
TGTGCCAGTAGTGCCGATCGAGGGTTGGATCAGTACTTC	CASSADRGLDQYF	NA	once	TRBJ2-4	TRBV19
TGTGCCAGCAGCTCGGACAGGTACAATGAAAAACTGTTTTTT	CASSSDRYNEKLFF	TRBD1	NA	TRBJ1-4	TRBV5-4
TGTGCCAGTAGTCGTGGGACAGGGGAGTACTATGGCTACACCTTC	CASSRGTGEYYGYTF	TRBD1	NA	TRBJ1-2	TRBV19